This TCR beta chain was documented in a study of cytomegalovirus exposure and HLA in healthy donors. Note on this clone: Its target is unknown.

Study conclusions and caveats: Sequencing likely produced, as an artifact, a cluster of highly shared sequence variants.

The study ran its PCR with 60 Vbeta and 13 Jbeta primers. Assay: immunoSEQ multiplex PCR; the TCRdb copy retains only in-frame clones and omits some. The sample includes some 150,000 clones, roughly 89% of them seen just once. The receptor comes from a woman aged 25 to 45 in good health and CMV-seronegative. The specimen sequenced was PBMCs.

The CDR3 is CASTDIQGASLNEQFF. The CDR3 DNA follows: TGTGCCAGCACCGATATACAGGGGGCCTCTCTAAATGAGCAGTTCTTC. The chain is built from TRBV6-6 and TRBJ2-1; 9 bases fit TRBD1. Losses at the gene ends were 7 bases for V and 7 bases for J; bases not matched to a gene: 14. Looked up from germline, CDR1 is MNHNY and CDR2 is SVGAGI (reference sequence). The CDR3 is made up of 16 amino acids.